This passage covers 24 T cell receptor beta chains from one sample sequenced in a study of CD8 T cells in ankylosing spondylitis. TCRdb reprocessed the 5' RACE reads via MiXCR and lists one record per CDR3 protein. There are a few hundred thousand distinct CDR3 sequences in the sample; around a tenth occur only once, and roughly 9% lies in the top ten. The material sequenced was blood, either unsorted or a sorted T cell fraction (not recorded which). Source of these receptors: a female donor with ankylosing spondylitis or in good health (not recorded which).

This chain uses TRBV7-2 with TRBJ1-2; TRBD1 might be the D (6 bases). V was clipped by 6 bases and J by 7 bases, with 15 bases between them. Germline-derived CDR1 and CDR2 are SGHTA and FQGNSA. CDR3 length equals 13 residues. DNA for the CDR3: TGTGCCAGCAGTACTTCCCAGGGGAGTGGCTACACCTTC. Translating gives CASSTSQGSGYTF.

This clonotype was recorded at least ten times. This chain connects TRBV4-2 to TRBJ1-5, with D possibly being TRBD1 (5 bases). The CDR3 length is 16 residues. V was shortened by 5 bases and J by 1 base, with 15 bases between the two germline ends. The germline CDR1 and CDR2 sequences are LGHNA and YNFKEQ. The DNA of the CDR3 is TGTGCCAGCAGCAGCCGGGAGGGGCAGAGCAATCAGCCCCAGCATTTT. It translates to CASSSREGQSNQPQHF.

This clonotype was detected many times. CDR3 coding DNA: TGTGCCAGCAGTCCGGACAGGGTAGCTTTCAATGGCTACACCTTC. As protein: CASSPDRVAFNGYTF. The chain employs TRBV27 and TRBJ1-2, with TRBD1 matching over 8 bases. V shed 5 bases, J shed 6 bases, and the junction held 11 bases outside the gene matches. The CDR3 is 15 residues long. Looked up from germline, CDR1 is MNHEY and CDR2 is SMNVEV (reference sequence).

This clonotype occurred many times. The V gene is TRBV20-1, the J gene TRBJ1-4; TRBD1 aligns across 10 bases. The J segment lost 6 bases and the V segment lost 1 base, leaving 8 bases of the junction unmatched. This CDR3 comprises 16 residues. Germline V lookup: CDR1 DFQATT, CDR2 SNEGSKA (reference sequence). The CDR3 coding sequence is TGCAGTGCTAGAGGACAGGGGGCAGGGGCGGATGAAAAACTGTTTTTT. Its translation is CSARGQGAGADEKLFF.

This clonotype was seen only a few times. The V call is TRBV18, the J call TRBJ2-7; D may correspond to TRBD1 or TRBD2 (5 bases each). This CDR3 comprises 15 residues. Germline lookup yields CDR1 KGHSH and CDR2 LQKENI. Trimming shortened V by 2 bases and J by 3 bases, and 14 bases separated the two germline ends. CDR3 DNA sequence: TGTGCCAGCTCACCAGGGACCTTTGGATACTACGAGCAGTACTTC. Its translation: CASSPGTFGYYEQYF.

This clonotype was detected many times. This chain connects TRBV20-1 to TRBJ2-5; the match to TRBD1 covers 10 bases. The CDR3 has 12 amino acids. The germline V gene encodes CDR1 DFQATT and CDR2 SNEGSKA (reference sequence). The CDR3 bases are TGCAGCACGGGACAGGGGTTAGAGACCCAGTACTTC. Protein product: CSTGQGLETQYF.

This clonotype was detected only a few times. The genes are TRBV3-1 and TRBJ1-6; D gene ambiguous. The CDR3 spans 14 residues. V lost 6 bases to trimming and J lost 2 bases, with 8 bases between them. Germline CDR1 reads LGHDT; CDR2 reads YNNKEL (reference sequence). The CDR3 region is CASRGGTYNSPLHF. CDR3 DNA: TGTGCCAGCAGGGGAGGGACCTATAATTCACCCCTCCACTTT.

In this sample, this clonotype turned up a few times. V and J are TRBV19 and TRBJ1-1; possibly TRBD1 for D (6 bases). Germline loops: CDR1 LNHDA, CDR2 SQIVND (reference sequence). The V and J ends lost 10 bases and 4 bases respectively, with 22 bases between them. This CDR3 spans 15 amino acids. CDR3 DNA: TGTGCCACCCTAGGGACACCAGCGGTTATCACTGAAGCTTTCTTT. This gives the protein CATLGTPAVITEAFF.

J is TRBJ1-4 and V is TRBV28, with a tentative D call TRBD1 (6 bases). Germline CDR1 reads MDHEN; CDR2 reads SYDVKM. V was shortened by 6 bases and J by 8 bases, with 19 bases between the two germline ends. This CDR3 contains 15 residues. The DNA for the CDR3 is TGTGCCAGCAGAAACCCAAGACAGGCGCGGGAAAAACTGTTTTTT. Residues: CASRNPRQAREKLFF.

This clonotype was observed many times. The chain carries TRBV20-1 and TRBJ2-4; no clear D gene. V dropped 3 bases and J dropped 4 bases, with 10 bases sitting between them. Germline values: CDR1 DFQATT, CDR2 SNEGSKA (reference sequence). The CDR3 runs 13 residues. The CDR3 spells CSASDTKKNIQYF. The CDR3 bases are TGCAGTGCTAGTGATACTAAGAAAAACATTCAGTACTTC.

The sample holds many counts of this clonotype. V is TRBV12-3 or TRBV12-4 and J is TRBJ1-5, with D possibly matching TRBD1 (6 bases). The CDR3 is made up of 13 amino acids. The ends were cut back, 5 bases at V and 9 bases at J, with 14 bases in the middle. CDR3 in DNA: TGTGCCAGCAGTCCGAGGGTAGGGGGGCCCCAGCATTTT. It translates to CASSPRVGGPQHF.

At least ten counts were recorded for this clonotype. This rearrangement joins TRBV5-1 to TRBJ2-5, with unresolved D. Per the germline V gene, CDR1 is SGHRS and CDR2 is YFSETQ. There are 15 residues in the CDR3. V lost 7 bases and J 1 base, leaving 17 bases between the germline ends. The CDR3 DNA reads as TGCGCCAGCGTTATGGGGAAGACCCTCCAAGAGACCCAGTACTTC. Amino acids: CASVMGKTLQETQYF.

This clonotype was counted ten times or more. The J gene is TRBJ2-7, the V gene TRBV12-3 or TRBV12-4; tentatively, D is TRBD1 (5 bases). The CDR3 sequence is 14 residues long. Between the trimmed V and J ends, which lost 5 bases and 4 bases, there was a span of 15 bases. The CDR3 reads CASSDSYGVYEQYF. The CDR3 DNA reads TGTGCCAGCAGTGACAGCTATGGCGTGTACGAGCAGTACTTC.

A few counts support this clonotype. The chain carries TRBV6-2 or TRBV6-3 and TRBJ2-3, with D unresolved. V lost 6 bases and J 6 bases, leaving 16 bases between the germline ends. Germline V gene lookup returns CDR1 MNHEY and CDR2 SVGEGT. This CDR3 region has 14 residues. The CDR3 DNA reads TGTGCCAGCAGGCCATTCGAAAGCTGGGATACGCAGTATTTT. It codes for CASRPFESWDTQYF.

Notes on this clonotype: A much larger clone sits a single nucleotide away, making a read error possible. This sequence joins TRBV20-1 and TRBJ2-5; D possibly corresponds to TRBD2 (6 bases). Trimming removed 6 bases from V and 2 bases from J, with 16 bases in between. The CDR3 has 14 amino acids. CDR1 DFQATT and CDR2 SNEGSKA come from the germline V gene (reference sequence). The CDR3 region has the DNA TGCAGTGCGAGCCCGGGGGACGCTCAAGAGACCCAGTACTTC. Translation: CSASPGDAQETQYF.

This clonotype has at least ten counts. The chain links TRBV28 to TRBJ2-1, with TRBD2 matching over 14 bases. CDR1 is MDHEN, CDR2 SYDVKM, per germline. The length of the CDR3 is 16 residues. The J segment lost 7 bases and the V segment lost 5 bases, leaving 7 bases of the junction unmatched. In DNA, the CDR3 is TGTGCCAGCAGTCCAACCGGGACTAGCGGGAGAAATGAGCAGTTCTTC. Translated: CASSPTGTSGRNEQFF.

Ten or more counts support this clonotype. The DNA of the CDR3 is TGTGCCACCAGCTATTGGGGCGATCCTTCTAGCACAGATACGCAGTATTTT. The encoded protein is CATSYWGDPSSTDTQYF. The genes are TRBV24-1 and TRBJ2-3; possible D gene TRBD1, 5 bases. The germline gives CDR1 KGHDR, CDR2 SFDVKD. With 7 bases removed from V and 0 bases from J, the gap between germline ends came to 19 bases. The CDR3 is 17 amino acids.

This chain's CDR3 is CASSLGQTNSGNTIYF. In DNA, the CDR3 is TGTGCCAGCAGCCTAGGACAGACGAATTCTGGAAACACCATATATTTT. The chain is built from TRBV7-3 and TRBJ1-3, with D tentatively TRBD1 (6 bases). The CDR3 is made up of 16 amino acids. The V gene's germline CDR1 is SGHTA and CDR2 FQGTGA. The ends were cut back, 5 bases at V and 1 base at J, with 15 bases in the middle.

A few counts support this clonotype. The chain couples TRBV27 to TRBJ2-2; no firm D call. Trimming took off 5 bases at V and 3 bases at J, with 10 bases between the two ends. Looked up from germline, CDR1 is MNHEY and CDR2 is SMNVEV (reference sequence). This CDR3 contains 14 residues. The CDR3 DNA is TGTGCCAGCAGTCTTTTGCTACACACCGGGGAGCTGTTTTTT. Its translation is CASSLLLHTGELFF.

This clonotype was counted between two and nine times. V is TRBV20-1 and J is TRBJ1-2; D gene unclear. In germline, CDR1 is DFQATT, CDR2 SNEGSKA (reference sequence). This CDR3 has 11 residues. V was cut by 5 bases and J by 3 bases, with 7 bases left in between. CDR3 region: CSAPSDYGYTF. DNA for the CDR3: TGCAGTGCTCCCTCTGACTATGGCTACACCTTC.

This clonotype was observed at least ten times. V gene TRBV5-6 combines with J gene TRBJ2-3, with 7 positions matching TRBD1. CDR1 SGHDT and CDR2 YYEEEE come from the germline V gene. The CDR3 sequence is 16 residues long. The ends lost 0 bases at V and 4 bases at J; junction bases unmatched: 8. CDR3 in DNA: TGTGCCAGCAGCTTGGGTACAGGGGTGAGGGCAGATACGCAGTATTTT. Translation: CASSLGTGVRADTQYF.

The table lists this clonotype with many counts. The V call is TRBV5-1, the J call TRBJ1-4; D is possibly TRBD1 (5 bases). There are 17 residues in the CDR3. Deletions cut 0 bases from V and 5 bases from J, with 17 bases between. Germline V gene lookup returns CDR1 SGHRS and CDR2 YFSETQ. The CDR3, as DNA: TGCGCCAGCAGCTTGGAGGTATTTAGCAGGGTCAATGAAAAACTGTTTTTT. Translation gives CASSLEVFSRVNEKLFF.

This clonotype has a count of ten or more. The V gene is TRBV27, the J gene TRBJ2-6, with D unclear. This CDR3 region has 15 residues. CDR1 and CDR2 (germline): MNHEY, SMNVEV (reference sequence). V shed 2 bases and J shed 4 bases, with 9 bases lying between them. The CDR3 DNA sequence: TGTGCCAGCAGTTTAATGTCTGGAGGGGCCAACGTCCTGACTTTC. Its translation is CASSLMSGGANVLTF.

The chain combines TRBV28 with TRBJ2-7, with D perhaps TRBD1 (6 bases). The CDR3 covers 14 residues. Trimming removed 5 bases from V and 2 bases from J, with 13 bases in between. CDR1 MDHEN and CDR2 SYDVKM come from the germline V gene. The CDR3 sequence is CASSPTGYPYEQYF. In DNA form, the CDR3 reads TGTGCCAGCAGTCCGACAGGCTACCCCTACGAGCAGTACTTC.